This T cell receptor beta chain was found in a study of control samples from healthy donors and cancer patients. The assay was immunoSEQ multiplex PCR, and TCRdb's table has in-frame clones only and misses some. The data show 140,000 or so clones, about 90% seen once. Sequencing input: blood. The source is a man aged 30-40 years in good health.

The CDR3 loop reads CASSLGLDKQYF. In DNA form, the CDR3 reads TGTGCCAGCAGCTTGGGGCTAGACAAGCAGTATTTT. V is TRBV5-6 and J is TRBJ2-3, with unresolved D. Germline V gives CDR1 SGHDT, CDR2 YYEEEE. The CDR3 is made up of 12 amino acids. V was pared by 0 bases and J by 11 bases, with 10 bases between.